This T cell receptor beta chain is from a study of T cells after yellow fever vaccination. About the research overall: Preparing low-cell-number fractions relied on SMART-Seq v4 Ultra Low Input. Findings of the study overall: Clonotypes shared by both compartments, CD4 and CD8, made up a small share. Weaker in magnitude, the secondary response showed a faster peak on day 5 versus 15.

This CDR3 is built from 14 residues. Unmatched junction bases numbered 9, after V lost 5 bases and J lost 11 bases. Per germline, CDR1 SGHTA and CDR2 FQGNSA. A remark on this clonotype: Its antigen is unidentified.

TCRdb re-called the 5' RACE reads through MiXCR, storing one row per CDR3 protein. This sample has approximately 510,000 distinct CDR3 sequences, with 21% found just once. The sequences come from PBMCs, collected more than 20 days after the first yellow fever vaccination. The chain employs TRBV7-2 and TRBJ1-1, with 12 bases identical to TRBD1. This clonotype originated in a man younger than 35 who received the YFV17D yellow fever vaccine. CDR3 sequence (DNA): TGTGCCAGCAGCCGGCCGGGACAGGGGGCGCGGGCTTTCTTT. Translation: CASSRPGQGARAFF.